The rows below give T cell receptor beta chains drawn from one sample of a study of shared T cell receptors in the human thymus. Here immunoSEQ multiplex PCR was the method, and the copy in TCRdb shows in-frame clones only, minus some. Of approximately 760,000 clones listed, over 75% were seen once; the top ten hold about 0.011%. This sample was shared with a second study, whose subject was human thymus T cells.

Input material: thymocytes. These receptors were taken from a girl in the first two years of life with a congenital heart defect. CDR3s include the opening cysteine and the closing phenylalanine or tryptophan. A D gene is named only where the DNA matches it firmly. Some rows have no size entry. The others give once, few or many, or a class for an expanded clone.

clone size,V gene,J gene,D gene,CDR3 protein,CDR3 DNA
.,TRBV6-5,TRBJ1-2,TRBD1,CASSPDRGTNYGYTF,TGTGCCAGCAGCCCCGACAGGGGCACAAACTATGGCTACACCTTC
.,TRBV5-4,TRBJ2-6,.,CASSLRHSGANVLTF,TGTGCCAGCAGCTTACGACATTCTGGGGCCAACGTCCTGACTTTC
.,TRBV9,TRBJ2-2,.,CASSRIPGLTCGDTGELFF,TGTGCCAGCAGTCGAATTCCGGGACTGACTTGTGGGGACACCGGGGAGCTGTTTTTT
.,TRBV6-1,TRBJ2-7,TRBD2,CASSEAPPGGPYEQYF,TGTGCCAGCAGTGAAGCCCCCCCGGGGGGACCTTACGAGCAGTACTTC
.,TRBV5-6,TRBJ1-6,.,CASSSLSGAWRSPLHF,TGTGCCAGCAGCTCCTTGTCCGGAGCCTGGCGTTCACCCCTCCACTTT
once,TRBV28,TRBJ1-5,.,CASSLGSQPQHF,TGTGCCAGCAGTTTAGGTAGTCAGCCCCAGCATTTT
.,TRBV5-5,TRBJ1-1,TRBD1,CASSPEWQGAKNTEAFF,TGTGCCAGCAGCCCGGAGTGGCAGGGGGCGAAGAACACTGAAGCTTTCTTT
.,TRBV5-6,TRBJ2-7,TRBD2,CASSQGLAGPSYEQYF,TGTGCCAGCAGCCAGGGACTAGCGGGGCCGTCCTACGAGCAGTACTTC
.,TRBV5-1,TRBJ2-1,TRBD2,CASSLMGGGAYNEQFF,TGCGCCAGCAGCTTGATGGGCGGGGGGGCCTACAATGAGCAGTTCTTC
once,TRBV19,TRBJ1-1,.,CASSLGGSTNTEAFF,TGTGCCAGTAGTTTGGGGGGGAGTACGAACACTGAAGCTTTCTTT
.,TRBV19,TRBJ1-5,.,CASLARGASQPQHF,TGTGCCAGTCTGGCCCGGGGGGCCAGCCAGCCCCAGCATTTT
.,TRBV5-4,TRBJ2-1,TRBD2,CASRPGERGLSSYNEQFF,TGTGCCAGCAGGCCCGGGGAGCGGGGGTTGAGCTCCTACAATGAGCAGTTCTTC
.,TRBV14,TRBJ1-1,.,CASSYPQGSTEAFF,TGTGCCAGCAGCTACCCCCAGGGGTCCACTGAAGCTTTCTTT
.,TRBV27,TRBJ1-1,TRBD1,CASSFGSDRRNTEAFF,TGTGCCAGCAGTTTTGGATCGGACAGGAGGAACACTGAAGCTTTCTTT
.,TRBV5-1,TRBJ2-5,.,CASSSPGIQETQYF,TGCGCCAGCAGCTCACCGGGGATTCAAGAGACCCAGTACTTC
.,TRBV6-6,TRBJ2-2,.,CASSSPVAPGELFF,TGTGCCAGCAGCTCTCCAGTGGCCCCCGGGGAGCTGTTTTTT